These 5 T cell receptor beta chains were all obtained from the same sample, sequenced in a study of blood T cell repertoires in COVID-19. Measured with immunoSEQ multiplex PCR; TCRdb has only the in-frame clones, and not every one. The sample has around 100,000 clones, about 85% seen once. Material: peripheral blood. The receptors come from a man aged 50-60 years with active or convalescent COVID-19.

V and J are TRBV5-1 and TRBJ1-4; D remains ambiguous. Germline loops: CDR1 SGHRS, CDR2 YFSETQ. This CDR3 has 16 amino acids. V lost 4 bases, J lost 3 bases, and 16 bases lay in between. CDR3 residues: CASSPEASQSNEKLFF. CDR3 nucleotide sequence: TGCGCCAGCAGCCCGGAGGCGTCTCAGTCTAATGAAAAACTGTTTTTT.

This clone was observed a few times. The chain joins TRBV10-1 to TRBJ2-1; 7 bases agree with TRBD2. Trimming removed 5 bases from V and 0 bases from J; junction bases left unmatched: 7. The CDR3 consists of 16 residues. Germline CDR1 and CDR2: WNHNN and SYGVQD (reference sequence). The CDR3 loop is CASSPLATSSYNEQFF. In DNA, the CDR3 is TGCGCCAGCAGTCCACTAGCGACCAGCTCCTACAATGAGCAGTTCTTC.

The V and J genes are TRBV5-1 and TRBJ2-5; D possibly corresponds to TRBD1 (6 bases). V was shortened by 4 bases and J by 1 base, with 11 bases between the two germline ends. Germline CDR1 SGHRS, CDR2 YFSETQ. The CDR3 extends over 14 amino acids. CDR3 loop: CASSRGQIQETQYF. For the CDR3, the DNA is TGCGCCAGCAGCCGGGGACAAATCCAAGAGACCCAGTACTTC.

The genes are TRBV6-1 and TRBJ1-1; 7 bases match TRBD1. Germline V gene data show CDR1 as MNHNS and CDR2 as SASEGT. This CDR3 is 15 amino acids long. J was trimmed by 4 bases and V by 5 bases; bases with no gene match: 10. The CDR3 loop is CASSSESAGGTEAFF. CDR3 bases: TGTGCCAGCAGTTCCGAATCGGCAGGGGGCACTGAAGCTTTCTTT.

In this sample, this clone turned up a few times. This chain links TRBV7-8 with TRBJ2-2, with TRBD1 matching 9 bases. This CDR3 spans 15 amino acids. CDR1 is SGHVS and CDR2 is FQNEAQ in the germline V gene. V lost 5 bases and J lost 5; bases outside the gene matches: 6. DNA of the CDR3: TGTGCCAGCAGCGCGGGACAGGGAAGAACCGGGGAGCTGTTTTTT. Amino acids: CASSAGQGRTGELFF.